The TCR beta chain described here comes from a study of OX40 agonist ivuxolimab in advanced cancers. With 4 bases clipped from V and 5 bases from J, the junction kept 9 bases outside the gene matches. Germline V CDR1 and CDR2: SGHVS, FQNEAQ. This CDR3 is built from 15 residues. The data were produced by immunoSEQ multiplex PCR, yet TCRdb's version contains in-frame clones alone and is incomplete. This sample has tens of thousands of clones, with around 90% found just once. Sequences were derived from CD4+ or CD8+ T cells sorted from blood, sampled in a trial of the OX40 agonist ivuxolimab. The origin of this receptor is an adult with an advanced solid tumor such as melanoma, head and neck, liver or kidney cancer. The chain has TRBV7-8 and TRBJ2-5, with 8 bases matching TRBD1. The CDR3 sequence is CASSSERQGKETQYF. CDR3 DNA: TGTGCCAGCAGCTCCGAGCGACAGGGGAAGGAGACCCAGTACTTC.